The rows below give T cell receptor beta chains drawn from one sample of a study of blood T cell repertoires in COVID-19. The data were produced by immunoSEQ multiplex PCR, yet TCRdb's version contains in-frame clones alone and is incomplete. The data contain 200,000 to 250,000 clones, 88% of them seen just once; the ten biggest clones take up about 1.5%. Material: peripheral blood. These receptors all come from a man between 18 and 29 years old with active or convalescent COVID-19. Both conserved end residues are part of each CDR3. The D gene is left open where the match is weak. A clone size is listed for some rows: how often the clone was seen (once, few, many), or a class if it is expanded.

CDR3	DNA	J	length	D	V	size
CASSPGGQPYEQYF	TGTGCCAGCAGTCCCGGAGGACAGCCCTACGAGCAGTACTTC	TRBJ2-7	14	-	TRBV28	-
CASSYNNWEDPYNEQFF	TGTGCCAGCAGTTACAATAATTGGGAGGATCCCTACAATGAGCAGTTCTTC	TRBJ2-1	17	-	TRBV28	-
CASSDRVGQPQHF	TGTGCCAGCAGTGACAGGGTTGGCCAGCCCCAGCATTTT	TRBJ1-5	13	TRBD1	TRBV12-3/TRBV12-4	-
CASSRDSRLGSAFF	TGTGCCAGCTCACGGGACAGCCGGTTAGGTTCAGCTTTCTTT	TRBJ1-1	14	TRBD1	TRBV18	-
CASSSARTGGSYEQYF	TGTGCCAGCAGCTCCGCGAGGACAGGGGGCTCGTACGAGCAGTACTTC	TRBJ2-7	16	TRBD1	TRBV7-8	-
CASKGGNTEAFF	TGTGCCAGCAAAGGAGGGAACACTGAAGCTTTCTTT	TRBJ1-1	12	-	TRBV25-1	-
CASSQGHIYEQYF	TGTGCCAGCAGCCAGGGACACATCTACGAGCAGTACTTC	TRBJ2-7	13	-	TRBV14	-
CASSYSTSGGEQYF	TGTGCCAGCAGTTACTCAACTAGCGGGGGGGAGCAGTACTTC	TRBJ2-7	14	TRBD2	TRBV6-5	-
CASLRGMNTEAFF	TGTGCCAGCCTTAGGGGTATGAACACTGAAGCTTTCTTT	TRBJ1-1	13	-	TRBV7-9	-
CASSEVQGQQYF	TGCGCCAGCAGTGAAGTACAGGGTCAGCAGTACTTC	TRBJ2-7	12	-	TRBV10-2	-
CASSPPHSEQFF	TGTGCCAGCAGTCCCCCCCACAGTGAGCAGTTCTTC	TRBJ2-1	12	-	TRBV12-3/TRBV12-4	-
CASSDRLGGATGPQHF	TGTGCCAGCAGTGACCGTCTTGGAGGGGCTACTGGTCCCCAGCATTTT	TRBJ1-5	16	-	TRBV6-1	-
CASSPLVFNGEQYF	TGTGCCAGCAGTCCACTAGTGTTTAACGGCGAGCAGTACTTC	TRBJ2-7	14	-	TRBV28	-
CASGLGLAPRIEQYF	TGTGCTAGTGGTTTGGGACTAGCCCCGCGAATCGAGCAGTACTTC	TRBJ2-7	15	TRBD2	TRBV12-5	-
CASSPGGASYNEQFF	TGTGCCAGCTCACCAGGGGGGGCCTCCTACAATGAGCAGTTCTTC	TRBJ2-1	15	-	TRBV18	-
CASSFSGRRTDTQYF	TGTGCCAGCAGCTTTAGCGGGAGAAGGACAGATACGCAGTATTTT	TRBJ2-3	15	TRBD2	TRBV5-8	-
CASSLGVGSYEQYF	TGTGCCAGCAGCTTGGGTGTGGGGAGCTACGAGCAGTACTTC	TRBJ2-7	14	-	TRBV5-6	-
CAWIGGSSPHGYTF	TGTGCCTGGATCGGTGGGAGCTCCCCCCATGGCTACACCTTC	TRBJ1-2	14	-	TRBV30	-
CASSFFSGDNEKLFF	TGTGCCAGCAGTTTCTTCTCTGGAGACAATGAAAAACTGTTTTTT	TRBJ1-4	15	-	TRBV27	-
CASSRQAKPSYEQYF	TGTGCCAGCAGCCGACAGGCAAAGCCTTCCTACGAGCAGTACTTC	TRBJ2-7	15	-	TRBV6-2/TRBV6-3	few
CSVDKGDYGYTF	TGCAGCGTTGACAAGGGAGACTATGGCTACACCTTC	TRBJ1-2	12	-	TRBV29-1	-
CAISVGLAGGTTDTQYF	TGTGCCATCAGTGTAGGACTAGCGGGAGGAACCACAGATACGCAGTATTTT	TRBJ2-3	17	TRBD2	TRBV10-3	-
CASTFTLTGELFF	TGTGCCAGCACCTTTACGCTAACCGGGGAGCTGTTTTTT	TRBJ2-2	13	-	TRBV11-2	-
CASSPLAGGLSPHTDTQYF	TGTGCCAGCTCACCTCTGGCGGGAGGCCTGAGCCCTCACACAGATACGCAGTATTTT	TRBJ2-3	19	TRBD2	TRBV18	-
CAWRGLAGGHSTDTQYF	TGTGCCTGGAGGGGGCTAGCGGGAGGCCATAGCACAGATACGCAGTATTTT	TRBJ2-3	17	TRBD2	TRBV30	-
CASSLGMGLWADTQYF	TGTGCCAGCAGTTTGGGTATGGGGCTATGGGCAGATACGCAGTATTTT	TRBJ2-3	16	-	TRBV28	-
CSVGPAGGSTQYF	TGCAGCGTTGGGCCGGCGGGGGGAAGTACGCAGTATTTT	TRBJ2-3	13	TRBD2	TRBV29-1	-
CASSLTGSDLEQYF	TGCGCCAGCAGCTTGACAGGTTCTGACTTGGAGCAGTACTTC	TRBJ2-7	14	-	TRBV5-1	-
CASSRGRAEAFF	TGTGCCAGCAGTAGGGGTAGAGCTGAAGCTTTCTTT	TRBJ1-1	12	-	TRBV6-5	-
CASSPAIAGGSYEQYF	TGTGCCAGCTCACCCGCTATAGCGGGAGGGTCCTACGAGCAGTACTTC	TRBJ2-7	16	TRBD2	TRBV18	-
CASSLAAGENQPQHF	TGTGCCAGCAGCTTAGCCGCAGGGGAAAATCAGCCCCAGCATTTT	TRBJ1-5	15	-	TRBV7-8	-
CASSSDRVLLTF	TGCGCCAGCAGCTCGGACAGGGTCCTCCTCACCTTC	TRBJ1-2	12	TRBD1	TRBV5-1	-
CASSSYSDTQYF	TGTGCCAGCAGCTCATACTCGGATACGCAGTATTTT	TRBJ2-3	12	-	TRBV7-2	-
CASSPRRGTGDHEQFF	TGTGCCAGCTCACCACGTCGCGGGACAGGGGACCATGAGCAGTTCTTC	TRBJ2-1	16	TRBD1	TRBV18	-
CASSLELAGGPLYNEQFF	TGTGCCAGCAGTTTAGAACTAGCGGGAGGGCCACTCTACAATGAGCAGTTCTTC	TRBJ2-1	18	TRBD2	TRBV28	once
CAYTFGRMNTEAFF	TGTGCCTATACCTTCGGCAGGATGAACACTGAAGCTTTCTTT	TRBJ1-1	14	-	TRBV5-4	few
CASSVRGVGTSTHEQFF	TGTGCCAGCAGCGTAAGAGGAGTCGGGACTAGCACCCATGAGCAGTTCTTC	TRBJ2-1	17	TRBD2	TRBV9	-
CASTPDRLNTEAFF	TGTGCCAGCACCCCGGACAGACTGAACACTGAAGCTTTCTTT	TRBJ1-1	14	-	TRBV7-2	-
CASSFSGRLPYEQYF	TGTGCCAGCAGCTTTAGCGGGAGGCTGCCCTACGAGCAGTACTTC	TRBJ2-7	15	TRBD2	TRBV11-3	-
CAISPGGNEKLFF	TGTGCCATCAGCCCGGGCGGGAATGAAAAACTGTTTTTT	TRBJ1-4	13	-	TRBV10-3	-
CSVTTGAPSREQYF	TGCAGCGTTACCACAGGGGCCCCTTCTCGGGAGCAGTACTTC	TRBJ2-7	14	TRBD1	TRBV29-1	-